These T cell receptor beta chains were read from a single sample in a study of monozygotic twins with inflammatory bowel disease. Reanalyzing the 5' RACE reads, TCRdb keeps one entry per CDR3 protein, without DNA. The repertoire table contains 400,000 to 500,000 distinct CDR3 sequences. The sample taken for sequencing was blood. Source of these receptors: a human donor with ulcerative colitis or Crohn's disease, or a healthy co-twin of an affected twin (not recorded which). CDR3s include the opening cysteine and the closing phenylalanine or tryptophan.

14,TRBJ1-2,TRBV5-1,CASSLDPYNYGYTF
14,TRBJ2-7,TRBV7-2,CASSLETGPYEQYF
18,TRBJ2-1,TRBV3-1,CASSHHRIVPSSYNEQFF
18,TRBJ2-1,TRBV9,CASSPSPITGISYNEQFF
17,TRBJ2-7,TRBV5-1,CASSLAPSGNPAYEQYF
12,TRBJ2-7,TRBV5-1,CASSLAGAEQYF
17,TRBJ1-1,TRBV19,CASSIGLALGGDTEAFF
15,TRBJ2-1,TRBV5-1,CASSLTESGYNEQFF
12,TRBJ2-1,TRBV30,CAWSSRRDEQFF
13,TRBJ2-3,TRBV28,CASNFASTDTQYF
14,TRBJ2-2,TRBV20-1,CSARASGNTGELFF
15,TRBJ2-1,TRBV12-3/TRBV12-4,CASSLVSGGSDEQFF
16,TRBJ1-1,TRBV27,CASSFRRGLEDTEAFF
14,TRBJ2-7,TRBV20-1,CSASRDGGVYEQYF
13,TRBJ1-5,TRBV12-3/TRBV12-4,CASSLTQHQPQHF
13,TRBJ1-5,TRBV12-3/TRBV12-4,CASSPYRDQPQHF
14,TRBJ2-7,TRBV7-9,CASSLGLAPNEQYF
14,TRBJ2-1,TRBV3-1,CASSLPGLGNEQFF
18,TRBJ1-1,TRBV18,CASSYQRGGSRTNTEAFF
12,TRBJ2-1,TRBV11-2,CASSPHRGEQFF
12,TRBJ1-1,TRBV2,CASSETGGGAFF
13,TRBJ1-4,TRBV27,CASSNPPNEKLFF
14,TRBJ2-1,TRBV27,CASSFRDRVNEQFF
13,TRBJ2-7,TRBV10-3,CAINPLPGGEQYF
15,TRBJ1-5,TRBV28,CAILRAGDSNQPQHF
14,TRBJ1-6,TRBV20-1,CSARSGVYNSPLHF
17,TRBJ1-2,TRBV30,CAWSVREDRALNYGYTF
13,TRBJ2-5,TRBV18,CASSPGVGETQYF
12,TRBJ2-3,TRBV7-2,CASSPYGDTQYF
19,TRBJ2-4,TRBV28,CASSPPSGRAQSFRNIQYF
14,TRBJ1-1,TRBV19,CASSISVWGTEAFF
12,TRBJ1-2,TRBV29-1,CSVSLAAYGYTF
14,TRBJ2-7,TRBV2,CASSPNRGAYEQYF
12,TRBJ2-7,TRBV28,CASSLSPHEQYF
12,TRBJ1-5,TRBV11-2,CASSLNLGEQHF
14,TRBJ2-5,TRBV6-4,CARTGQGRRETQYF
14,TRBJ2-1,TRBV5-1,CASSASSGGNEQFF
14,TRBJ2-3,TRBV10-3,CATTRDSNTDTQYF
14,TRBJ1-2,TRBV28,CASSIPTGNYGYTF
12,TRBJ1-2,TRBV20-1,CSAEQGGYGYTF
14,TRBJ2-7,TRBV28,CASSIWTGSYEQYF
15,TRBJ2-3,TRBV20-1,CSALVSGGRADTQYF
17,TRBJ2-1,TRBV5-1,CASSALAGESAYNEQFF
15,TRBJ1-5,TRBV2,CASRGLKDRDQPQHF
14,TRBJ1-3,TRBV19,CASSTKVMQNTIYF
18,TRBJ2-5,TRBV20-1,CSAKEAQKDRWDQETQYF